What follows are 9 T cell receptor beta chains derived from one specimen sequenced in a study of shared clonotypes between healthy human individuals. Measured with immunoSEQ multiplex PCR; TCRdb has only the in-frame clones, and not every one. The sample shows some 450,000 clones, roughly three quarters of them seen only once. Sequenced material: PBMCs. Receptor source: a woman aged 40-49 years in good health. Some clones in this sample may be carry-over from other donors' samples.

The V gene is TRBV10-1, the J gene TRBJ2-1; 8 bases align to TRBD1. The trim removed 2 bases at V and 4 bases at J, leaving 4 bases unmatched. The CDR3 loop spans 15 amino acids. Germline lookup yields CDR1 WNHNN and CDR2 SYGVQD (reference sequence). CDR3 residues: CASSEHRGSYNEQFF. The CDR3 nucleotides are TGCGCCAGCAGTGAGCACAGGGGGTCGTACAATGAGCAGTTCTTC.

The chain uses TRBV10-3 and TRBJ2-7; 8 positions match TRBD1. The CDR3 is 13 amino acids. From germline, CDR1 is ENHRY and CDR2 SYGVKD. The J segment lost 5 bases and the V segment lost 2 bases, leaving 2 bases of the junction unmatched. CDR3 in amino acids: CAISEGQGDEQYF. In DNA form, the CDR3 reads TGTGCCATCAGTGAGGGACAGGGAGACGAGCAGTACTTC.

The rearrangement joins TRBV7-6 to TRBJ2-6; D is perhaps TRBD1 (5 bases). V gave up 4 bases and J gave up 1 base, with 8 bases separating them. CDR1 is SGHVS, CDR2 FNYEAQ, per germline. The CDR3 extends over 15 amino acids. The CDR3 spells CASSSRTSGANVLTF. The CDR3 DNA follows: TGTGCCAGCAGCTCCCGGACATCTGGGGCCAACGTCCTGACTTTC. Filled out from reference TRBV7-6 and TRBJ2-6, the complete variable domain reads GAGVSQSPRYKVTKRGQDVALRCDPISGHVSLYWYRQALGQGPEFLTYFNYEAQQDKSGLPNDRFSAERPEGSISTLTIQRTEQRDSAMYRCASSSRTSGANVLTFGAGSRLTVL.

The gene calls are TRBV5-1 and TRBJ2-1; 9 nucleotides agree with TRBD2. The germline V gene encodes CDR1 SGHRS and CDR2 YFSETQ. With V trimmed by 4 bases and J by 10 bases, 6 bases remained unmatched. The CDR3 is made up of 13 amino acids. CDR3 loop: CASSAGGLREQFF. CDR3 nucleotide sequence: TGCGCCAGCAGCGCGGGAGGGCTTAGGGAGCAGTTCTTC.

The CDR3 loop is CASGPSTEAFF. The CDR3 bases are TGTGCCAGCGGCCCCTCTACTGAAGCTTTCTTT. This chain uses TRBV28 with TRBJ1-1; D is undetermined. CDR1 and CDR2 from the germline V gene are MDHEN and SYDVKM. The V gene lost 8 bases and the J gene lost 5 bases, with 9 bases spanning the gap. This CDR3 has 11 residues.

In regard to this clone: Since a far larger clone is one base different, this is likely a read error. The CDR3 coding sequence is TGTGCCTGGAGTGTAAATAATTCACTCCTCCACTTT. Encoded protein: CAWSVNNSLLHF. The chain employs TRBV30 and TRBJ1-6, with D unresolved. The CDR3 has 12 residues. CDR1 GTSNPN and CDR2 SVGIG come from the germline V gene (reference sequence).

This chain joins TRBV2 and TRBJ2-5, with a possible D match to TRBD2 (6 bases). This CDR3 comprises 12 residues. CDR1 SNHLY and CDR2 FYNNEI come from the germline V gene. The V end lost 5 bases, the J end lost 7 bases, and 11 bases lay between the germline ends. The CDR3, as DNA: TGTGCCAGCAGTCCGAGGGGAGGGACCCAGTACTTC. Translating it yields CASSPRGGTQYF.

The rearrangement uses TRBV18 and TRBJ1-1, with D maybe TRBD1 (5 bases). The CDR3 is 13 amino acids. Per the germline V gene, CDR1 is KGHSH and CDR2 is LQKENI. V gave up 4 bases and J gave up 2 bases, with 8 bases separating them. CDR3 in DNA: TGTGCCAGCTCACGGGACCTAAACACTGAAGCTTTCTTT. Its protein product is CASSRDLNTEAFF. The full variable domain, in which reference TRBV18 and TRBJ1-1 provide the parts outside the CDR3, is NAGVMQNPRHLVRRRGQEARLRCSPMKGHSHVYWYRQLPEEGLKFMVYLQKENIIDESGMPKERFSAEFPKEGPSILRIQQVVRGDSAAYFCASSRDLNTEAFFGQGTRLTVV.

The chain has TRBV30 and TRBJ2-4; D may match TRBD1 or TRBD2 (6 bases each). The CDR3 totals 15 residues. The V gene lost 2 bases and the J gene lost 4 bases, with 15 bases spanning the gap. CDR1 GTSNPN and CDR2 SVGIG come from the germline V gene (reference sequence). This chain's CDR3 is CAWSLSGGGKNIQYF. In DNA, the CDR3 is TGTGCCTGGAGTCTATCAGGAGGGGGAAAAAACATTCAGTACTTC. Variable domain in full (rest from reference TRBV30 and TRBJ2-4): SQTIHQWPATLVQPVGSPLSLECTVEGTSNPNLYWYRQAAGRGLQLLFYSVGIGQISSEVPQNLSASRPQDRQFILSSKKLLLSDSGFYLCAWSLSGGGKNIQYFGAGTRLSVL.